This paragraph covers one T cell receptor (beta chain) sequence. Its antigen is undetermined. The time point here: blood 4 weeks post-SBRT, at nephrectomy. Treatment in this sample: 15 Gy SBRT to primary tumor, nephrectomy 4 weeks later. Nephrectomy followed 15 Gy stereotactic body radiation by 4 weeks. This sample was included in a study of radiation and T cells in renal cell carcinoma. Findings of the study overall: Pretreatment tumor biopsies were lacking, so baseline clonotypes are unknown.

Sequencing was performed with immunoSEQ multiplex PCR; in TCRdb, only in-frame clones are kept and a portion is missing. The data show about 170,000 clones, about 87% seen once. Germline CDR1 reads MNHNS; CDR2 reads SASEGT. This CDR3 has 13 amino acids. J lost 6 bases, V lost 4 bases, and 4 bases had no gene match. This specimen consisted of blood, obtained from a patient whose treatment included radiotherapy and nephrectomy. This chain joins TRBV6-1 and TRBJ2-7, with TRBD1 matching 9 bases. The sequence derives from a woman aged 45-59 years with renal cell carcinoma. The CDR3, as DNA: TGTGCCAGCAGTGGGACAGGGGACCGCGAGCAGTACTTC. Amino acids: CASSGTGDREQYF.